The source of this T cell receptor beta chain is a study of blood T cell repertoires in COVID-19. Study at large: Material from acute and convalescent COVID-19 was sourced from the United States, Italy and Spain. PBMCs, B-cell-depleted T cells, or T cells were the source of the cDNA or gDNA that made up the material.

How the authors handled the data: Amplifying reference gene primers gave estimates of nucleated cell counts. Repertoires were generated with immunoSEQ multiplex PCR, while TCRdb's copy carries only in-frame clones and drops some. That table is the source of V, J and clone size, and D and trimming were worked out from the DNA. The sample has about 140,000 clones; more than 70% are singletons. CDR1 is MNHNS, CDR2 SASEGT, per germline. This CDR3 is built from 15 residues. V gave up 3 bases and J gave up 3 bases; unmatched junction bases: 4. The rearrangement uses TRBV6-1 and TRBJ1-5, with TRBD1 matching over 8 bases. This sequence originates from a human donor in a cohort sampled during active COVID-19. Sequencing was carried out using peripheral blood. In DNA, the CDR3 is TGTGCCAGCAGTGAGGGACAGGTTCTCAATCAGCCCCAGCATTTT. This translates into CASSEGQVLNQPQHF.